Given below is one T cell receptor (beta chain) in context. Its antigen is currently unknown. For CDR3 and TCR beta VDJ profiling, genomic DNA was the template used. TCRdb ran MiXCR on the reads and lists one entry per CDR3 protein. The data contain more than 40,000 distinct CDR3 sequences, about three quarters of them singletons. The V gene end was trimmed by 7 bases and the J gene end by 6 bases; junction bases not matched to a gene: 10. Germline values: CDR1 WNHNN, CDR2 SYGVQD (reference sequence). The length of the CDR3 is 14 residues. The entry originates in a study of CD8+CD57+ T cells in acquired aplastic anemia. The wider study: CD4+ and CD8+ cells, once sorted, gave DNA averaging about 3 ug. Healthy donors yielded roughly 11 million CD4+ cell reads on average. Findings of the study overall: Shared by patients and controls, approximately 29 CD8+ CDR3s were abundant in patients. Patients and controls were not found to differ significantly in CD8+ Simpson's diversity.

Sequences were obtained from sorted CD4+, CD8+, or CD8+CD57+ T cells (not recorded which) from PBMCs. The source is a human donor in good health, serving as a control. The rearrangement uses TRBV10-1 and TRBJ1-2; 8 bases line up with TRBD1. The CDR3 sequence is CASMAGDRINGYTF. For the CDR3, the DNA is TGCGCCAGCATGGCGGGGGACAGGATCAATGGCTACACCTTC.